This TCR beta chain came from a study of blood T cells in healthy people across ages. This CDR3 comprises 16 residues. V lost 3 bases, J lost 4 bases, and 8 bases stayed unmatched. The germline CDR1 and CDR2 sequences are MDHEN and SYDVKM. It was with a sample-barcoded 5' primer and a J-beta primer mix that a second PCR of roughly 6 to 12 cycles was run. TCRdb re-derived calls from the 5' RACE reads in MiXCR, one entry per CDR3 protein. The table lists approximately 760,000 distinct CDR3 sequences, approximately 25% of them singletons, with 9.4% in the top ten. These sequences were also reported in another study, on T cells of mothers and their children.

The sequencing sample was made of blood. The sequence derives from a boy between 10 and 17 years old in good health. The J gene is TRBJ1-1, the V gene TRBV28; 10 nucleotides align to TRBD1. The CDR3 region is CASSLGTGVPSTEAFF. The CDR3 coding sequence is TGTGCCAGCAGTTTGGGGACAGGGGTCCCCTCCACTGAAGCTTTCTTT. The whole variable domain, remainder taken from reference TRBV28 and TRBJ1-1, is DVKVTQSSRYLVKRTGEKVFLECVQDMDHENMFWYRQDPGLGLRLIYFSYDVKMKEKGDIPEGYSVSREKKERFSLILESASTNQTSMYLCASSLGTGVPSTEAFFGQGTRLTVV.